These 25 T cell receptor beta chains were sequenced from one sample in a study of blood T cell repertoires in COVID-19. Here immunoSEQ multiplex PCR was the method, and the copy in TCRdb shows in-frame clones only, minus some. The data show 300,000 to 400,000 clones, about nine tenths seen once. Sequencing was carried out using peripheral blood. These receptors were obtained from a woman aged 65 to 85 with COVID-19, enrolled during active disease.

In this sample, this clone turned up once. The V gene is TRBV21-1, the J gene TRBJ1-5. TRBV21-1 is recorded as a pseudogene. The CDR3 covers 14 residues. The CDR3 DNA sequence: TGTGCCGGCCTCAAGGAGGGGAGCAATCAGCCCCAGCATTTT. Translation: CAGLKEGSNQPQHF.

This clone was detected only a few times. The CDR3 coding sequence is TGTGCCAGCAGTTTAGACAGGGACTACGAGCAGTACTTC. Protein: CASSLDRDYEQYF. The chain carries TRBV6-5 and TRBJ2-7; TRBD1 matches 7 bases. V gave up 4 bases and J gave up 3 bases; unmatched junction bases: 3. CDR1 is MNHEY and CDR2 is SVGAGI in the germline V gene. There are 13 residues in the CDR3.

In this sample, this clone turned up once. In DNA, the CDR3 is TGCGCCAGCAGCTTGACAGGGGTCGACGGCTACACCTTC. Its protein is CASSLTGVDGYTF. The V and J genes are TRBV5-1 and TRBJ1-2; 7 nucleotides agree with TRBD1. The CDR3 length is 13 residues. Germline trimming cut 1 base from V and 8 bases from J; bases unmatched to any gene: 5. The germline gives CDR1 SGHRS, CDR2 YFSETQ.

This sequence joins TRBV7-9 and TRBJ1-3, with 7 positions matching TRBD1. This CDR3 has 15 residues. The junction had 4 bases not matched to a gene; V was cut back by 5 bases and J by 0 bases. Germline V CDR1 and CDR2: SEHNR, FQNEAQ (reference sequence). CDR3 coding DNA: TGTGCCAGCAGCCCTCAGGGGGACTCTGGAAACACCATATATTTT. Protein: CASSPQGDSGNTIYF.

The chain uses TRBV2 and TRBJ2-3; 11 positions match TRBD2. The junction had 7 bases not matched to a gene; V was cut back by 4 bases and J by 4 bases. From germline, CDR1 is SNHLY and CDR2 FYNNEI. This CDR3 has 16 residues. CDR3 sequence (DNA): TGTGCCAGCAGTGTCCTAGCGGGGGGCGGGGCAGATACGCAGTATTTT. Protein: CASSVLAGGGADTQYF.

The chain uses TRBV19 and TRBJ2-3; D uncertain. Between the trimmed V and J ends, which lost 5 bases and 3 bases, there was a span of 12 bases. In germline, CDR1 is LNHDA, CDR2 SQIVND (reference sequence). This CDR3 is built from 14 residues. Here the CDR3 DNA reads TGTGCCAGTAGTTCCAATGCCGGGACAGATACGCAGTATTTT. It specifies CASSSNAGTDTQYF.

The J gene is TRBJ2-1, the V gene TRBV30; no definite D call. Germline CDR1 is GTSNPN and CDR2 is SVGIG (reference sequence). CDR3 length equals 11 residues. V lost 0 bases and J 8 bases, leaving 5 bases between the germline ends. CDR3 sequence reads: CAWSVQYEQFF. The CDR3 coding sequence is TGTGCCTGGAGTGTACAATATGAGCAGTTCTTC.

This clone is a singleton in its sample. The chain combines TRBV6-2 or TRBV6-3 with TRBJ2-1, with TRBD2 identical over 15 bases. Germline V CDR1 and CDR2: MNHEY, SVGEGT. The J segment lost 6 bases and the V segment lost 1 base, leaving 7 bases of the junction unmatched. The CDR3 is made up of 18 amino acids. This CDR3 is CASSYWGLAGGTINEQFF. CDR3 nucleotides: TGTGCCAGCAGTTACTGGGGACTAGCGGGGGGAACGATCAATGAGCAGTTCTTC.

The chain links TRBV23-1 to TRBJ2-5; tentative D call: TRBD2 (6 bases). TRBV23-1 is known as an ORF, though its function is uncertain. V was shortened by 3 bases and J by 1 base, with 24 bases between the two germline ends. This CDR3 spans 19 amino acids. The CDR3 loop is CASSHFSPPLAQFQETQYF. The CDR3 DNA reads as TGCGCCAGCAGTCATTTTTCCCCCCCGCTAGCGCAATTCCAAGAGACCCAGTACTTC.

This clone was seen a handful of times. The V and J genes are TRBV27 and TRBJ1-5; TRBD1 matches at 10 bases. CDR1 and CDR2 (germline): MNHEY, SMNVEV (reference sequence). The CDR3 consists of 17 residues. J was trimmed by 2 bases and V by 6 bases; bases with no gene match: 10. CDR3 protein: CASSLDGTGVGNQPQHF. The CDR3 DNA sequence: TGTGCCAGCAGCCTGGATGGGACAGGGGTGGGCAATCAGCCCCAGCATTTT.

This clone appeared a few times. The V gene is TRBV28, the J gene TRBJ1-3; D is possibly TRBD1 (6 bases). Germline V CDR1 and CDR2: MDHEN, SYDVKM. The CDR3 totals 17 residues. V lost 3 bases and J lost 0, with 15 bases in between. CDR3 sequence reads: CASSFPDSGVSGNTIYF. In DNA form, the CDR3 reads TGTGCCAGCAGTTTCCCGGACAGTGGAGTCTCTGGAAACACCATATATTTT. Together with reference TRBV28 and TRBJ1-3, the CDR3 gives the full variable domain: DVKVTQSSRYLVKRTGEKVFLECVQDMDHENMFWYRQDPGLGLRLIYFSYDVKMKEKGDIPEGYSVSREKKERFSLILESASTNQTSMYLCASSFPDSGVSGNTIYFGEGSWLTVV.

This chain connects TRBV6-5 to TRBJ2-5; 10 bases fit TRBD1. Per the germline V gene, CDR1 is MNHEY and CDR2 is SVGAGI. The V and J ends lost 6 bases and 1 base, in that order; junction bases with no gene match: 2. There are 14 residues in the CDR3. The CDR3 here is CASSDRGRQETQYF. CDR3 nucleotides: TGTGCCAGCAGCGACAGGGGGCGCCAAGAGACCCAGTACTTC.

This chain joins TRBV9 and TRBJ1-1; 8 bases agree with TRBD1. Looked up from germline, CDR1 is SGDLS and CDR2 is YYNGEE. The CDR3 loop spans 12 amino acids. After removal of 3 bases from V and 5 bases from J, the junction contained 0 bases not matched to a gene. In DNA form, the CDR3 reads TGTGCCAGCAGCGGGACAGGGACTGAAGCTTTCTTT. It codes for CASSGTGTEAFF.

For this clone: Other DNA sequences in this specimen translate into the identical CDR3. The chain couples TRBV6-2 or TRBV6-3 to TRBJ2-7; the match to TRBD2 covers 9 bases. Germline V gives CDR1 MNHEY, CDR2 SVGEGT. V lost 2 bases and J lost 3; bases outside the gene matches: 2. This CDR3 has 14 residues. The CDR3 sequence: CASSYRRGGYEQYF. CDR3 coding DNA: TGTGCCAGCAGTTACCGGCGGGGGGGCTACGAGCAGTACTTC.

The V and J genes are TRBV2 and TRBJ1-1, with D perhaps TRBD1 (6 bases). CDR1 SNHLY and CDR2 FYNNEI come from the germline V gene. The CDR3 runs 15 residues. Trimming took off 0 bases at V and 0 bases at J, with 8 bases between the two ends. The CDR3 is CASSEARTVNTEAFF. CDR3 bases: TGTGCCAGCAGTGAAGCTCGGACAGTGAACACTGAAGCTTTCTTT.

This sequence joins TRBV4-2 and TRBJ1-3; the match to TRBD1 covers 7 bases. Germline lookup yields CDR1 LGHNA and CDR2 YNFKEQ. The CDR3 covers 15 residues. V gave up 4 bases and J gave up 0 bases; unmatched junction bases: 3. CDR3 DNA: TGTGCCAGCAGCCCAGGGACAGCCTCTGGAAACACCATATATTTT. Protein product: CASSPGTASGNTIYF.

The rearrangement links TRBV24-1 to TRBJ2-3; perhaps TRBD2 as D (7 bases). The V gene lost 3 bases and the J gene lost 6 bases, with 15 bases spanning the gap. Germline values: CDR1 KGHDR, CDR2 SFDVKD. This CDR3 is 15 amino acids long. The CDR3 protein is CATSDPAGAGDTQYF. Written as DNA, the CDR3 is TGTGCCACCAGTGATCCGGCGGGGGCTGGGGATACGCAGTATTTT.

CDR3 amino acids: CASSRRGGGTDTQYF. CDR3 bases: TGCGCCAGCAGCCGGCGCGGCGGTGGCACAGATACGCAGTATTTT. This sequence joins TRBV5-1 and TRBJ2-3; D is unclear. Deletions cut 4 bases from V and 1 base from J, with 13 bases between. Germline CDR1 is SGHRS and CDR2 is YFSETQ. The CDR3 consists of 15 residues.

This chain joins TRBV19 and TRBJ2-7, with 8 bases that match TRBD2. Germline-derived CDR1 and CDR2 are LNHDA and SQIVND (reference sequence). The CDR3 has 13 residues. The V gene end was trimmed by 5 bases and the J gene end by 6 bases; junction bases not matched to a gene: 6. CDR3 in DNA: TGTGCCAGTAGTCCGCGGGGGGCTGGCGAGCAGTACTTC. It is translated as CASSPRGAGEQYF. The full variable domain, rest sourced from reference TRBV19 and TRBJ2-7, is DGGITQSPKYLFRKEGQNVTLSCEQNLNHDAMYWYRQDPGQGLRLIYYSQIVNDFQKGDIAEGYSVSREKKESFPLTVTSAQKNPTAFYLCASSPRGAGEQYFGPGTRLTVT.

This chain uses TRBV12-5 with TRBJ2-1; 10 bases map to TRBD2. The CDR3 runs 15 residues. Germline CDR1 LGHNT, CDR2 FRNRAP. The ends lost 6 bases at V and 3 bases at J; junction bases unmatched: 5. The CDR3 DNA reads as TGTGCTAGTGGCCTCCTAGCGGGGGACTACAATGAGCAGTTCTTC. It is translated as CASGLLAGDYNEQFF.

The chain recombines TRBV28 with TRBJ1-1; 8 bases map to TRBD1. This CDR3 comprises 11 residues. J was trimmed by 11 bases and V by 7 bases; bases with no gene match: 6. Germline lookup yields CDR1 MDHEN and CDR2 SYDVKM. The chain's CDR3 is CASISRGRAFF. Here the CDR3 DNA reads TGTGCCAGCATATCCAGGGGGCGGGCTTTCTTT.

This clone was counted only a few times. The V gene is TRBV6-6, the J gene TRBJ2-7, with 8 bases fitting TRBD1. Germline values: CDR1 MNHNY, CDR2 SVGAGI (reference sequence). This CDR3 contains 12 residues. The junction had 5 bases not matched to a gene; V was cut back by 10 bases and J by 3 bases. CDR3 region: CATSDRDYEQYF. CDR3 bases: TGTGCCACCTCGGACAGGGACTACGAGCAGTACTTC.

This clone has a handful of counts. V and J are TRBV19 and TRBJ1-5; tentative D call: TRBD1 (5 bases). The CDR3 is 16 amino acids. V lost 7 bases and J 2 bases, leaving 18 bases between the germline ends. Germline CDR1 and CDR2: LNHDA and SQIVND (reference sequence). The CDR3 nucleotides are TGTGCCAGTAAACCCAGCGGGGCTTCGGGCAATCAGCCCCAGCATTTT. This gives the protein CASKPSGASGNQPQHF.

V gene TRBV6-6 combines with J gene TRBJ1-3, with 8 bases identical to TRBD1. V shed 5 bases, J shed 1 base, and the junction held 4 bases outside the gene matches. The CDR3 is 15 amino acids. Germline lookup yields CDR1 MNHNY and CDR2 SVGAGI (reference sequence). The CDR3: CASSDRGNSGNTIYF. DNA for the CDR3: TGTGCCAGCAGTGACAGGGGAAATTCTGGAAACACCATATATTTT.

CDR3 in DNA: TGCGCCAGCAATCCCGGGACTGGGGTATTGTACGAGCAGTACTTC. Its translation is CASNPGTGVLYEQYF. V gene TRBV5-1 combines with J gene TRBJ2-7, with D possibly TRBD2 on 6 matching bases. The CDR3 is 15 amino acids. V lost 6 bases to trimming and J lost 4 bases, with 20 bases between them. Germline V gene data show CDR1 as SGHRS and CDR2 as YFSETQ.